These T cell receptor beta chains were read from a single sample in a study of cytomegalovirus exposure and HLA in healthy donors. Profiled with immunoSEQ multiplex PCR; TCRdb holds only in-frame clones, not every one. The table records approximately 82,000 clones, 10% of them present only once. Source material: PBMCs. Receptors originate from a man in his sixties in good health and CMV-seropositive. CDR3s include the opening cysteine and the closing phenylalanine or tryptophan. The order of the fields is J gene, V gene, CDR3 protein.

TRBJ1-3 TRBV27 CASSPGQGNTIYF
TRBJ2-2 TRBV5-1 CASSRGTGGVDTGELFF
TRBJ1-5 TRBV18 CASSATGSNQPQHF
TRBJ1-1 TRBV9 CASSLETGVRTEAFF
TRBJ1-4 TRBV10-3 CAISGGQPNEKLFF
TRBJ1-1 TRBV6-1 CASSESGRWGTEAFF
TRBJ1-6 TRBV9 CASSVVGGYNSPLHF
TRBJ2-1 TRBV19 CASTRGTSGSNEQFF
TRBJ1-5 TRBV6-5 CASSYSGVSSIAQHF
TRBJ2-1 TRBV7-9 CASIKQSGRAGNEQFF
TRBJ2-1 TRBV11-3 CAGPCNEQFF